One T cell receptor beta chain is described in this entry. Sequencing was performed with immunoSEQ multiplex PCR; in TCRdb, only in-frame clones are kept and a portion is missing. The table includes tens of thousands of clones, over 65% detected once. This record belongs to a study of blood T cell repertoires in COVID-19. Germline V CDR1 and CDR2: SGHRS, YFSETQ. V trimming: 3 bases; J trimming: 5 bases; junction bases outside the gene matches: 1. This CDR3 has 12 residues. This clonotype was sampled from a human donor in a cohort sampled during active COVID-19. The J gene is TRBJ2-7, the V gene TRBV5-1; 8 nucleotides agree with TRBD1. The specimen sequenced was peripheral blood. CDR3 residues: CASSWGQDEQYF. Written as DNA, the CDR3 is TGCGCCAGCAGCTGGGGACAGGACGAGCAGTACTTC.